This entry lists 2 T cell receptor beta chains sequenced from one sample in a study of shared clonotypes between healthy human individuals. Libraries were prepared by immunoSEQ multiplex PCR; TCRdb keeps only in-frame clonotypes and omits some of them. The repertoire has more than 550,000 clones, roughly 72% of them found once; the top ten carry about 1.8%. Sequenced: memory CD4+ T cells sorted from blood. Subset: CD45RA-negative fraction. Receptors were obtained from a woman in her 30s in good health.

The gene calls are TRBV2 and TRBJ2-2; D is unclear. Trimming took 7 bases from V and 4 from J, leaving 10 bases between them. Germline V gene lookup returns CDR1 SNHLY and CDR2 FYNNEI. CDR3 length: 13 residues. The CDR3 spells CASMLGGTGELFF. The CDR3 DNA reads as TGTGCCAGCATGTTAGGTGGCACCGGGGAGCTGTTTTTT.

The V gene is TRBV10-2, the J gene TRBJ2-4; D is unresolved. Trimming removed 3 bases at V and 0 bases at J, with 6 bases between. The germline V gene encodes CDR1 WSHSY and CDR2 SAAADI. CDR3 length: 14 amino acids. The CDR3: CASSDWEAKNIQYF. CDR3 bases: TGCGCCAGCAGTGACTGGGAAGCCAAAAACATTCAGTACTTC.